Listed below are T cell receptor beta chains from one sample, sequenced in a study of blood T cells in healthy people across ages. MiXCR, applied by TCRdb to the 5' RACE reads, yields one record per CDR3 protein. The data hold 780,000 or so distinct CDR3 sequences, with less than 70% observed a single time. The sample was blood. All receptors come from a man older than 75 in good health. Each CDR3 is given with its conserved first and last residue. D genes are given only for firm matches. The size entry is marked missing in some rows and otherwise reads once, few, many or a size class.

CDR3,DNA,V,J,size,D
CASSPYHPGQNTDTQYF,TGTGCCAGCTCACCTTACCATCCGGGACAGAACACAGATACGCAGTATTTT,TRBV18,TRBJ2-3,NA,TRBD1
CASSLDASGNQPQHF,TGCGCCAGCAGCTTGGACGCGTCGGGCAATCAGCCCCAGCATTTT,TRBV5-1,TRBJ1-5,NA,NA
CASEKASGREHRYAYF,TGTGCCAGCGAAAAGGCTAGCGGGAGGGAGCACAGATACGCGTATTTT,TRBV6-4,TRBJ2-3,NA,TRBD2
CASSPGTGASHEQFF,TGCGCCAGCAGCCCAGGGACGGGCGCCAGCCATGAGCAGTTCTTC,TRBV5-1,TRBJ2-1,few,NA
CASSHGQTNTEAFF,TGTGCCAGCAGCCACGGACAGACGAACACTGAAGCTTTCTTT,TRBV2,TRBJ1-1,NA,NA
CASSLGVGPRSPLHF,TGTGCCAGCAGTTTGGGGGTAGGTCCTAGGTCACCCCTCCACTTT,TRBV27,TRBJ1-6,NA,NA
CSVLPDRLNTEAFF,TGCAGCGTCCTACCAGACAGACTGAACACTGAAGCTTTCTTT,TRBV29-1,TRBJ1-1,few,NA
CASSLRVGLAGDGFYEQYF,TGTGCCAGCAGCTTAAGGGTCGGACTAGCGGGAGATGGGTTCTACGAGCAGTACTTC,TRBV7-2,TRBJ2-7,once,TRBD2
CASSYLGLAEETQYF,TGTGCCAGCAGCTATCTTGGACTAGCCGAGGAGACCCAGTACTTC,TRBV5-6,TRBJ2-5,NA,TRBD2
CATSRVTGTGGGGYTF,TGTGCCACCAGCAGAGTCACCGGGACAGGGGGCGGAGGCTACACCTTC,TRBV15,TRBJ1-2,NA,TRBD1
CSVAGFGADTQYF,TGCAGCGTTGCAGGTTTTGGGGCAGATACGCAGTATTTT,TRBV29-1,TRBJ2-3,few,NA
CASTLSPEQACEQYF,TGTGCCAGCACCCTTAGCCCGGAACAGGCCTGCGAGCAGTACTTC,TRBV28,TRBJ2-7,NA,NA
CASRDGDRTSGDEQFF,TGTGCCAGCAGGGATGGGGATCGGACTAGCGGCGATGAGCAGTTCTTC,TRBV28,TRBJ2-1,few,TRBD2